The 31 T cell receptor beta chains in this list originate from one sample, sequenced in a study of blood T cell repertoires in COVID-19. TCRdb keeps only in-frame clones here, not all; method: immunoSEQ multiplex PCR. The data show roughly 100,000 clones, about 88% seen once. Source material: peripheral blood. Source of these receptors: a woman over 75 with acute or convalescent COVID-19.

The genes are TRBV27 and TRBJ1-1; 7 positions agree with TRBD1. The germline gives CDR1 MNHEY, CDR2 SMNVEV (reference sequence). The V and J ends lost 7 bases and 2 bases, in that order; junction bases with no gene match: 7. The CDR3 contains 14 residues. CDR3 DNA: TGTGCCAGCACGTACAGGGGAGGAAACACTGAAGCTTTCTTT. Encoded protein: CASTYRGGNTEAFF.

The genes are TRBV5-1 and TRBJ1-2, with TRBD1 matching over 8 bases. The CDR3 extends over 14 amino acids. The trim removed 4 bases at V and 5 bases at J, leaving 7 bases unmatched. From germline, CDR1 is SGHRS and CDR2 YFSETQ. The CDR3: CASSPTGGGYGYTF. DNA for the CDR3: TGCGCCAGCAGCCCTACAGGGGGAGGGTATGGCTACACCTTC. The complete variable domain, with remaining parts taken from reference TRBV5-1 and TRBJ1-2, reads KAGVTQTPRYLIKTRGQQVTLSCSPISGHRSVSWYQQTPGQGLQFLFEYFSETQRNKGNFPGRFSGRQFSNSRSEMNVSTLELGDSALYLCASSPTGGGYGYTFGSGTRLTVV.

CDR3 in amino acids: CAISESQGLRVYEQYF. The CDR3 DNA is TGTGCCATCAGTGAGTCTCAGGGCCTACGGGTCTACGAGCAGTACTTC. The chain carries TRBV10-3 and TRBJ2-7; possible D gene TRBD1, 5 bases. Germline V gene sequence: CDR1 ENHRY, CDR2 SYGVKD. Between the trimmed V and J ends, which lost 0 bases and 3 bases, there was a span of 15 bases. CDR3 length: 16 residues.

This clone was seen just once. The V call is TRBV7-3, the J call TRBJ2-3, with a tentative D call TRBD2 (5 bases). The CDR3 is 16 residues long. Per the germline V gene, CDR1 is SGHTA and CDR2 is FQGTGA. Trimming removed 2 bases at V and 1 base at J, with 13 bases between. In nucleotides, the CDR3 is TGTGCCAGCAGCTTATATGCGGGCGCCGGCACAGATACGCAGTATTTT. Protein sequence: CASSLYAGAGTDTQYF.

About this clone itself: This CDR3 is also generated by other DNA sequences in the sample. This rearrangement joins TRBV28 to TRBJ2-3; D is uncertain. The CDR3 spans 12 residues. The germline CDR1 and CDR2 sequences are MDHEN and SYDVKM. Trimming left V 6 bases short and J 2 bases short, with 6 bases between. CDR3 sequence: CASSPSTDTQYF. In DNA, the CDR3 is TGTGCCAGCAGCCCTTCCACAGATACGCAGTATTTT.

The CDR3 here is CASSFRGRGYGYTF. The CDR3, as DNA: TGTGCCAGCAGCTTCAGGGGACGAGGCTATGGCTACACCTTC. This chain links TRBV7-3 with TRBJ1-2, with D perhaps TRBD1 (6 bases). CDR1 is SGHTA and CDR2 is FQGTGA in the germline V gene. V was pared by 3 bases and J by 4 bases, with 12 bases between. CDR3 length equals 14 residues. Filled out from reference TRBV7-3 and TRBJ1-2, the complete variable domain reads GAGVSQTPSNKVTEKGKYVELRCDPISGHTALYWYRQSLGQGPEFLIYFQGTGAADDSGLPNDRFFAVRPEGSVSTLKIQRTERGDSAVYLCASSFRGRGYGYTFGSGTRLTVV.

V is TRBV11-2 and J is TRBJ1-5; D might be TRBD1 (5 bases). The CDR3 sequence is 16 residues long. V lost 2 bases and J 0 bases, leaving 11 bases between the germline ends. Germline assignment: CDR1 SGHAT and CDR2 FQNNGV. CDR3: CASSLSGGYSNQPQHF. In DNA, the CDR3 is TGTGCCAGCAGCTTAAGCGGGGGGTATAGCAATCAGCCCCAGCATTTT.

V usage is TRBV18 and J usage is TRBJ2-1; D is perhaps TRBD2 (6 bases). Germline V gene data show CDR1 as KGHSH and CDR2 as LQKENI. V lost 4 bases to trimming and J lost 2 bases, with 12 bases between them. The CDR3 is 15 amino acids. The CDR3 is CASSRPGGAYNEQFF. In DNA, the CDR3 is TGTGCCAGCTCACGACCCGGGGGAGCCTACAATGAGCAGTTCTTC.

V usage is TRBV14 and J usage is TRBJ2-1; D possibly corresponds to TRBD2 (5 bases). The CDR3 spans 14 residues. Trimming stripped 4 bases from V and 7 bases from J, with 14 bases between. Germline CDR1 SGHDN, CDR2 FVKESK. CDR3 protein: CASSPRLGMNEQFF. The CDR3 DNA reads TGTGCCAGCAGCCCCCGCCTCGGGATGAATGAGCAGTTCTTC.

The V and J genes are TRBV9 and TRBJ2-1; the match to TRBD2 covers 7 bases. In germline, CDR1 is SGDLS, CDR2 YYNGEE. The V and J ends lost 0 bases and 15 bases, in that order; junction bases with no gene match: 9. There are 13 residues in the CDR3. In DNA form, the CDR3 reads TGTGCCAGCAGCGTAGCTCAGGCGGGGGAACGGTTCTTC. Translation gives CASSVAQAGERFF.

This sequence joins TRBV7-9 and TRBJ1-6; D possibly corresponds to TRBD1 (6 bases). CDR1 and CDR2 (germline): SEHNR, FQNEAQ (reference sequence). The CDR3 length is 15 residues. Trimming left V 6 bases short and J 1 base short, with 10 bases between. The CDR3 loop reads CASRLQGSYNSPLHF. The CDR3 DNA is TGTGCCAGCAGGCTACAGGGTTCCTATAATTCACCCCTCCACTTT. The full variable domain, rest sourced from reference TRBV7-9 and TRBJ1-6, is DTGVSQNPRHKITKRGQNVTFRCDPISEHNRLYWYRQTLGQGPEFLTYFQNEAQLEKSRLLSDRFSAERPKGSFSTLEIQRTEQGDSAMYLCASRLQGSYNSPLHFGNGTRLTVT.

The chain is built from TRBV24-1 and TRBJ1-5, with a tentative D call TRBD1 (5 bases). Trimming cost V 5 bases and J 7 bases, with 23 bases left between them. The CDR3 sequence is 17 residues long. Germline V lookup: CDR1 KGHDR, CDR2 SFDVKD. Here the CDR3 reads CATSVDAGHRSSQPQHF. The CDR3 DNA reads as TGTGCCACCAGTGTTGACGCGGGGCACAGGTCATCCCAGCCCCAGCATTTT.

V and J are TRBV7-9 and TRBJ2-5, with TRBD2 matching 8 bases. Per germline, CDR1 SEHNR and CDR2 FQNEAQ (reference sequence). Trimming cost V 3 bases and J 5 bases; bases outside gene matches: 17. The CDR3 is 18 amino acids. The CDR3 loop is CASSFPPSGLVAGETQYF. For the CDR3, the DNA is TGTGCCAGCAGCTTCCCGCCTTCGGGACTAGTGGCGGGGGAGACCCAGTACTTC.

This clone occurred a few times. The CDR3 sequence: CASSLAAEYGYTF. The CDR3 DNA follows: TGTGCCAGCAGCTTAGCGGCGGAATATGGCTACACCTTC. J is TRBJ1-2 and V is TRBV11-3; D not certain. Germline lookup yields CDR1 SGHNT and CDR2 YENEEA. V shed 1 base and J shed 5 bases, with 8 bases lying between them. The length of the CDR3 is 13 residues. Using reference TRBV11-3 and TRBJ1-2 for the parts outside the CDR3, the full variable domain is EAGVVQSPRYKIIEKKQPVAFWCNPISGHNTLYWYLQNLGQGPELLIRYENEEAVDDSQLPKDRFSAERLKGVDSTLKIQPAELGDSAVYLCASSLAAEYGYTFGSGTRLTVV.

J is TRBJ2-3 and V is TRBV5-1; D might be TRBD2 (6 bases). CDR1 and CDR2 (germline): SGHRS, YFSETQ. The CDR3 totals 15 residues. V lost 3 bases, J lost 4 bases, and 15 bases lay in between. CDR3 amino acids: CASSSAMGGADTQYF. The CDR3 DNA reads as TGCGCCAGCAGCTCGGCCATGGGGGGAGCAGATACGCAGTATTTT.

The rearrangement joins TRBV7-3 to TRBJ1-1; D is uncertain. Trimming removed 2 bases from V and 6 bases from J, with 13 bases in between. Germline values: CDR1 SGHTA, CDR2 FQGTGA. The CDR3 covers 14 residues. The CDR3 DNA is TGTGCCAGCAGCTTAGGAGGACCCTTGGCTGAAGCTTTCTTT. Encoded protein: CASSLGGPLAEAFF.

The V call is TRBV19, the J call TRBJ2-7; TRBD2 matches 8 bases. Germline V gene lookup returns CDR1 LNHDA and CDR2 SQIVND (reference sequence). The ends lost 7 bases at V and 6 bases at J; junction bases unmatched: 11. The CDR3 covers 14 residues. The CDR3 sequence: CASTRSGGEAEQYF. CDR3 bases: TGTGCCAGTACCCGCTCGGGGGGGGAGGCCGAGCAGTACTTC.

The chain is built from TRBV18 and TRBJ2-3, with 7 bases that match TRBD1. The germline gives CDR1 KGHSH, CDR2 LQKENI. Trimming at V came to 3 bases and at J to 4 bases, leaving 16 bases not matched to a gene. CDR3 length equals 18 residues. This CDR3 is CASSPSYYRGSRADTQYF. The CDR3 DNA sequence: TGTGCCAGCTCACCTAGTTATTACAGGGGAAGTAGGGCAGATACGCAGTATTTT.

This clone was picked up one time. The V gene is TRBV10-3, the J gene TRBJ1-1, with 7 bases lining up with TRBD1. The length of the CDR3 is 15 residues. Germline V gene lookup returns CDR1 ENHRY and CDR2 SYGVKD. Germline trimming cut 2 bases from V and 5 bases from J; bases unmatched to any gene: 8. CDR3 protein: CAISEPQGWGTEAFF. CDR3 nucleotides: TGTGCCATCAGTGAGCCACAGGGGTGGGGGACTGAAGCTTTCTTT.

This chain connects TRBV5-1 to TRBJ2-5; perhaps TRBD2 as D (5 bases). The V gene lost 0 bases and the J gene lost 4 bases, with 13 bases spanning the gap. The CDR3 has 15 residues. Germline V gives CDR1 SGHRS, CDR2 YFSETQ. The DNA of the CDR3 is TGCGCCAGCAGCTTGGAATCGACTAAGGGAGAGACCCAGTACTTC. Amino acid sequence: CASSLESTKGETQYF.

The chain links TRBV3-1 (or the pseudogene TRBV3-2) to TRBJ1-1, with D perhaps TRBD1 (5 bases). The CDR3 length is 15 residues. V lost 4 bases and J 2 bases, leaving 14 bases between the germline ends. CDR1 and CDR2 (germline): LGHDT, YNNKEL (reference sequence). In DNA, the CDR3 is TGTGCCAGCAGCCCGCGGACATATGGAAACACTGAAGCTTTCTTT. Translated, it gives CASSPRTYGNTEAFF.

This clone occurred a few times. The CDR3 bases are TGTGCCAGCGGGCAGGAAGACCTTTATAATTCACCCCTCCACTTT. Its protein product is CASGQEDLYNSPLHF. The rearrangement links TRBV7-9 to TRBJ1-6, with unresolved D. The germline V gene encodes CDR1 SEHNR and CDR2 FQNEAQ (reference sequence). The CDR3 is 15 residues long. The V end lost 8 bases, the J end lost 4 bases, and 15 bases lay between the germline ends.

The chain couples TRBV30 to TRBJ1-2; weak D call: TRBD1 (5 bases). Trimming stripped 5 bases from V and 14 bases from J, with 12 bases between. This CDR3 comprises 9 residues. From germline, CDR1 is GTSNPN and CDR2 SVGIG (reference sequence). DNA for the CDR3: TGTGCCTGGGGGGCCCCCCCGACCTTC. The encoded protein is CAWGAPPTF.

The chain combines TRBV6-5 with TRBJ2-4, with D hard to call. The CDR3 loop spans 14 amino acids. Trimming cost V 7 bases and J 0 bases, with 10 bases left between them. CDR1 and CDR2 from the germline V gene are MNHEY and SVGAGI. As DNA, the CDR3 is TGTGCCAGCAATGCCGAGATAGCCAAAAACATTCAGTACTTC. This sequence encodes CASNAEIAKNIQYF.

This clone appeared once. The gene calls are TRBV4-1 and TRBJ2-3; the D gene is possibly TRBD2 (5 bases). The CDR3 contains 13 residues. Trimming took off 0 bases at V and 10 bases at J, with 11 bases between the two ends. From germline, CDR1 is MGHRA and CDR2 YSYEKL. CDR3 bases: TGCGCCAGCAGCCAAGATCTGGGAGCTCCGCAGTATTTT. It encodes CASSQDLGAPQYF.

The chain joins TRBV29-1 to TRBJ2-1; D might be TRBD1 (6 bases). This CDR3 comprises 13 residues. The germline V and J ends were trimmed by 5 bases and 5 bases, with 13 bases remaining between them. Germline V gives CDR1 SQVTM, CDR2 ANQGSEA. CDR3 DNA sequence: TGCAGCGTTCTGAGAGGGGACAACAATGAGCAGTTCTTC. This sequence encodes CSVLRGDNNEQFF.

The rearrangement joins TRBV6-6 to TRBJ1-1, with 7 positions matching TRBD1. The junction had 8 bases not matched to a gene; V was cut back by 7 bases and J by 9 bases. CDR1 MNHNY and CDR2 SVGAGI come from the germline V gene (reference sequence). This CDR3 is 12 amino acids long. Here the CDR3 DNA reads TGTGCCAGCATGAAACCGGGACAGCAAGCTTTCTTT. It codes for CASMKPGQQAFF.

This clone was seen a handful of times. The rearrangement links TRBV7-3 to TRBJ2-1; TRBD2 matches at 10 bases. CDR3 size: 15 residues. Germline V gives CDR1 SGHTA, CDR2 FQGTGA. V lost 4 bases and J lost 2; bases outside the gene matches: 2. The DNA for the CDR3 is TGTGCCAGCAGCTCTAGCGGGGGACCCTACAATGAGCAGTTCTTC. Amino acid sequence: CASSSSGGPYNEQFF.

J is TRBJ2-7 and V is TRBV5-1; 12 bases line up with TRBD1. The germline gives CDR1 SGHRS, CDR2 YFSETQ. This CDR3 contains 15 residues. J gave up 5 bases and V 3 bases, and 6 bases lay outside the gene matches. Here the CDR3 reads CASSSSGTGGNEQYF. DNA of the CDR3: TGCGCCAGCAGCTCCTCCGGGACAGGGGGCAACGAGCAGTACTTC. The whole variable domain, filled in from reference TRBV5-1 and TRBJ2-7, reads KAGVTQTPRYLIKTRGQQVTLSCSPISGHRSVSWYQQTPGQGLQFLFEYFSETQRNKGNFPGRFSGRQFSNSRSEMNVSTLELGDSALYLCASSSSGTGGNEQYFGPGTRLTVT.

The CDR3 protein is CATQRDGYNEQFF. The CDR3 DNA follows: TGTGCCACGCAGCGGGACGGGTACAATGAGCAGTTCTTC. The chain couples TRBV24-1 to TRBJ2-1, with 7 nucleotides matching TRBD2. V dropped 10 bases and J dropped 4; count of bases not matched to a gene: 6. CDR3 size: 13 residues. Germline V lookup: CDR1 KGHDR, CDR2 SFDVKD.

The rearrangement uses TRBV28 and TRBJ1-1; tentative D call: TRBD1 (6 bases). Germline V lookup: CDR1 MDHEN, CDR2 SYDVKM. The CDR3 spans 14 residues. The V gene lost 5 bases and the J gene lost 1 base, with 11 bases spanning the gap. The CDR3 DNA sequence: TGTGCCAGCAGTACGGACAGAAAGAACACTGAAGCTTTCTTT. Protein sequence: CASSTDRKNTEAFF.